This T cell receptor (beta chain) originates from a study of T cells in Graves' hyperthyroidism and ophthalmopathy. TCR beta CDR3 regions were amplified from RNA transcripts. HTBI primers were the set used in a first-round RT-PCR of the TCR CDR3. One entry per CDR3 protein results from TCRdb running MiXCR on the multiplex PCR reads. There are 500,000 to 800,000 distinct CDR3 sequences in the sample; about 14% occur only once, and about an eighth lies in the top ten. The sample was blood. This sequence originates from a woman aged 50 to 60 with Graves' ophthalmopathy.

CDR3 nucleotide sequence: TGTGCCACCAGTAAAAATTTGCTCGTTGGCGGCGCGTCCTACAATGAGCAGTTCTTC. It translates to CATSKNLLVGGASYNEQFF. The J gene is TRBJ2-1, the V gene TRBV11-2, with D unresolved. The length of the CDR3 is 19 residues. CDR1 and CDR2 from the germline V gene are SGHAT and FQNNGV. V was clipped by 10 bases and J by 1 base, with 29 bases between them.